Each of the 7 T cell receptor beta chains below was sequenced from the same sample in a study of vaccination and CD4 T cells after COVID-19. Treatment indicated: roughly 11-day PBMC culture with coronavirus spike peptide pools or control peptides (ViraFEST assay). These receptors are not linked to any known antigen. Cultured CD4+ T cells had their DNA profiled by the Oncomine TCR Beta short-read assay. TCRdb re-analysed the PCR reads in MiXCR, keeping a single row per CDR3 protein. This table holds about 19,000 distinct CDR3 sequences, around a third found once. Source material: cultured CD4+ T cells from blood. Source of these receptors: a human donor with COVID-19.

J is TRBJ1-4 and V is TRBV5-1; D may be TRBD1 (6 bases). The CDR3 loop spans 16 amino acids. Trimming pared 3 bases from V and 0 bases from J, leaving 12 bases between. CDR1 is SGHRS, CDR2 YFSETQ, per germline. The CDR3 region is CASSWRGVTTNEKLFF. In DNA form, the CDR3 reads TGCGCCAGCAGCTGGAGGGGGGTTACAACTAATGAAAAACTGTTTTTT.

The V and J genes are TRBV6-2 or TRBV6-3 and TRBJ1-4; no clear D gene. V was shortened by 0 bases and J by 8 bases, with 19 bases between the two germline ends. The V gene's germline CDR1 is MNHEY and CDR2 SVGEGT. The CDR3 runs 17 residues. The CDR3 coding sequence is TGTGCCAGCAGTTACTCGATATGGCTCGAGGGCGGGGAAAAACTGTTTTTT. As protein: CASSYSIWLEGGEKLFF.

This clonotype was counted a few times. The chain employs TRBV11-3 and TRBJ2-3, with 12 bases aligning to TRBD2. Trimming at V came to 1 base and at J to 5 bases, leaving 4 bases not matched to a gene. This CDR3 spans 16 amino acids. The germline gives CDR1 SGHNT, CDR2 YENEEA. CDR3 bases: TGTGCCAGCAGCTTAGTTACTAGCGGGGGGCAAGATACGCAGTATTTT. As protein: CASSLVTSGGQDTQYF.

The sample holds a few counts of this clonotype. The rearrangement uses TRBV7-9 and TRBJ2-5, with D tentatively TRBD1 or TRBD2 (5 bases each). V shed 11 bases and J shed 0 bases, with 19 bases lying between them. This CDR3 contains 15 residues. CDR1 SEHNR and CDR2 FQNEAQ come from the germline V gene (reference sequence). The chain's CDR3 is CAGKSKRGDQETQYF. The CDR3 nucleotides read TGTGCCGGGAAGAGTAAAAGAGGGGACCAAGAGACCCAGTACTTC.

The chain joins TRBV6-5 to TRBJ2-7; D is uncertain. The CDR3 consists of 13 residues. Germline V lookup: CDR1 MNHEY, CDR2 SVGAGI. V lost 0 bases and J lost 5, with 8 bases in between. The CDR3 region has the DNA TGTGCCAGCAGTTACTCTTACAGCCACGAGCAGTACTTC. Translating gives CASSYSYSHEQYF.

The chain employs TRBV19 and TRBJ2-4; 9 bases match TRBD2. This CDR3 comprises 14 residues. Germline V gene data show CDR1 as LNHDA and CDR2 as SQIVND (reference sequence). The junction had 4 bases not matched to a gene; V was cut back by 4 bases and J by 6 bases. CDR3 residues: CASSSGGAGNIQYF. For the CDR3, the DNA is TGTGCCAGTAGTAGCGGGGGGGCTGGAAACATTCAGTACTTC.

This chain connects TRBV4-2 to TRBJ2-5, with 7 bases identical to TRBD2. This CDR3 comprises 16 residues. The germline V gene encodes CDR1 LGHNA and CDR2 YNFKEQ. The V gene end was trimmed by 2 bases and the J gene end by 4 bases; junction bases not matched to a gene: 10. In nucleotides, the CDR3 is TGTGCCAGCAGCCAAACACGGGGGGATAACCGAGAGACCCAGTACTTC. It translates to CASSQTRGDNRETQYF.